This is a list of T cell receptor beta chains from one sample in a study of T-cell reconstitution after alpha-beta-depleted transplantation in children. TCRdb reprocessed the PCR reads with MiXCR, giving one entry per CDR3 protein. Of 200,000 to 250,000 distinct CDR3 sequences in the sample, under 13% are singletons; the top ten hold roughly 30%. The material sequenced was PBMCs, taken before TCRalphabeta/CD19-depleted stem cell transplant. The receptor source for this set is a child younger than two with acute myeloid leukemia, due to receive a stem cell transplant. The CDR3 runs from the conserved cysteine through the conserved F or W. D genes are given only for firm matches. Expanded clones are given a class, and other clones once, few, many or no size at all.

j_gene | v_gene | abundance | d_gene | CDR3nt | CDR3aa
TRBJ2-3 | TRBV28 | many | NA | TGTGCCAGCAAGAGGAGGGTAGAATCAGATACGCAGTATTTT | CASKRRVESDTQYF
TRBJ2-3 | TRBV7-2 | many | TRBD2 | TGTGCCAGCAGCCAACGGACTAGAGGCACAGATACGCAGTATTTT | CASSQRTRGTDTQYF
TRBJ1-1 | TRBV18 | few | NA | TGTGCCAGCTCACCCGTCCAGGGACACGGGGAAGCTTTCTTT | CASSPVQGHGEAFF
TRBJ2-5 | TRBV30 | many | NA | TGTGCCTGGAGTGCCCCAACGGGAGTCCCCACCGTACAAGAGACCCAGTACTTC | CAWSAPTGVPTVQETQYF
TRBJ2-1 | TRBV7-2 | many | NA | TGTGCCAGCAGCTTCAGTCGCCTTGGACCCTGGGGCAATGAGCAGTTCTTC | CASSFSRLGPWGNEQFF
TRBJ1-2 | TRBV29-1 | few | TRBD1 | TGCAGCGTTGAATCCGGACAGGGGTATGGCTACACCTTC | CSVESGQGYGYTF
TRBJ2-3 | TRBV24-1 | once | NA | TGTGCCACCAGTGACCGACAGAGCACAGATACGCAGTATTTT | CATSDRQSTDTQYF
TRBJ1-3 | TRBV7-7 | few | NA | TGTGCCAGCAGCTTAGCGGCAAACTCTGGAAACACCATATATTTT | CASSLAANSGNTIYF
TRBJ1-1 | TRBV5-1 | many | NA | TGCGCCAGCAGCTTGCAAGGGAGGACTGAAGCTTTCTTT | CASSLQGRTEAFF
TRBJ2-3 | TRBV5-1 | many | NA | TGCGCCAGCAGCTTGGGATTGCGTCAGACAGATACGCAGTATTTT | CASSLGLRQTDTQYF
TRBJ1-5 | TRBV28 | few | NA | TGTGCCAGCAGCCCCGACAAGAACAATCAGCCCCAGCATTTT | CASSPDKNNQPQHF
TRBJ2-4 | TRBV7-2 | many | TRBD1 | TGTGCCAGCAGCTTAAGGGGGCAGAACATTCAGTACTTC | CASSLRGQNIQYF
TRBJ1-1 | TRBV18 | NA | NA | TGTGCCAGCTCATCCTCCGGGACGAATGAAGCTTTCTTT | CASSSSGTNEAFF
TRBJ1-5 | TRBV29-1 | many | NA | TGCAGCGTTCGGGACGTCAATCAGCCCCAGCATTTT | CSVRDVNQPQHF
TRBJ2-7 | TRBV29-1 | few | NA | TGCAGCGTTCCTCCTGGGGCCGAGCAGTACTTC | CSVPPGAEQYF
TRBJ2-3 | TRBV5-1 | many | NA | TGCGCCAGCAGCTTGGGAGTAGAAGATACGCAGTATTTT | CASSLGVEDTQYF
TRBJ2-7 | TRBV5-1 | many | TRBD1 | TGCGCCAGCAGCGAGGGGACAGGGGCCCACGAGCAGTACTTC | CASSEGTGAHEQYF
TRBJ1-2 | TRBV9 | many | NA | TGTGCCAGCAGCGATCCCCGGACATCCTTTTATGGCTACACCTTC | CASSDPRTSFYGYTF
TRBJ1-1 | TRBV15 | many | NA | TGTGCCACCAGCAGAGAGTCAGGGGTCACTGAAGCTTTCTTT | CATSRESGVTEAFF
TRBJ2-7 | TRBV5-1 | many | NA | TGCGCCAGCAGCGGGGGGCTAGAGCGGGGCTCCTACGAGCAGTACTTC | CASSGGLERGSYEQYF
TRBJ1-5 | TRBV6-2/TRBV6-3 | many | NA | TGTGCCAGCAGTTACAAGTATCAGCCCCAGCATTTT | CASSYKYQPQHF
TRBJ1-2 | TRBV7-2 | many | NA | TGTGCCAGCAGCTTTCCGGCGGGGTTGAAGTACTATGGCTACACCTTC | CASSFPAGLKYYGYTF
TRBJ1-1 | TRBV5-1 | many | NA | TGCGCCAGCAGCTTCAAAGGGGACACTGAAGCTTTCTTT | CASSFKGDTEAFF
TRBJ2-1 | TRBV5-1 | many | NA | TGCGCCAGCAGCACTGGGGCGCAGGGCTACAATGAGCAGTTCTTC | CASSTGAQGYNEQFF
TRBJ2-2 | TRBV29-1 | many | TRBD2 | TGCAGCGTACCCGGGACTAGCGTCGGGGAGCTGTTTTTT | CSVPGTSVGELFF
TRBJ2-2 | TRBV5-1 | many | TRBD2 | TGCGCCAGCAGCTTGGGAGGTCTAGCGGGAGCCGGGGAGCTGTTTTTT | CASSLGGLAGAGELFF
TRBJ2-5 | TRBV7-9 | once | NA | TGTGCCAGCAGCCGAAAAGTCCAAGAGACCCAGTACTTC | CASSRKVQETQYF
TRBJ2-3 | TRBV7-9 | many | TRBD2 | TGTGCCAGCAGCGGGCTAGCGGGAGATACGCAGTATTTT | CASSGLAGDTQYF